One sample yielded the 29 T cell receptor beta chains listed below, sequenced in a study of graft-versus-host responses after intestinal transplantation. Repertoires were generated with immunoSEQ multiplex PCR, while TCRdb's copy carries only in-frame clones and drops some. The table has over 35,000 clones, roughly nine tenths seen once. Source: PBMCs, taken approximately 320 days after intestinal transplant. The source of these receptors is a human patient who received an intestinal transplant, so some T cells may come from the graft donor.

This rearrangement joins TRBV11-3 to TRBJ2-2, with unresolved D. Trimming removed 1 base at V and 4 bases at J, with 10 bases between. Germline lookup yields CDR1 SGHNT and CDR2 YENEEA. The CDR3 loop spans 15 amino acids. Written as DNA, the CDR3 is TGTGCCAGCAGCTTAGTTACCGGAATCACCGGGGAGCTGTTTTTT. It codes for CASSLVTGITGELFF.

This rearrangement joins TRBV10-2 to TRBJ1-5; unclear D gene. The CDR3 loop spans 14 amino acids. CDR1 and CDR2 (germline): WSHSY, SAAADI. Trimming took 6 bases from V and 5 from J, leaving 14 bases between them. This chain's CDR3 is CASRLGSTDQPQHF. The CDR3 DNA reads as TGCGCCAGCAGATTGGGCAGTACGGATCAGCCCCAGCATTTT.

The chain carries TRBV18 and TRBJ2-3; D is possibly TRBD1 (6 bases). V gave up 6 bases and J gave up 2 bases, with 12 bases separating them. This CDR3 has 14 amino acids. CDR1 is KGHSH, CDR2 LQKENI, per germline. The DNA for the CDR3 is TGTGCCAGCTCTCGTCAGGGGTACACAGATACGCAGTATTTT. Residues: CASSRQGYTDTQYF.

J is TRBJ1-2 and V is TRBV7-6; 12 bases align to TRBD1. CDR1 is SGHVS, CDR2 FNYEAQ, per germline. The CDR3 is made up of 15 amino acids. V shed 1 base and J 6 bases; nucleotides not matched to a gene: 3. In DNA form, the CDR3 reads TGTGCCAGCAGCTTAGAGGGGACAGGGGGCAATGGCTACACCTTC. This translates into CASSLEGTGGNGYTF.

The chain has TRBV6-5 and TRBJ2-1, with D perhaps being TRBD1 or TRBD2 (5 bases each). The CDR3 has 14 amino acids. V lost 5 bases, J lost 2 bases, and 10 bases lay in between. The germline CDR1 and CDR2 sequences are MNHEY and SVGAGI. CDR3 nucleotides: TGTGCCAGCAGTCTCCGGGACCCCTACAATGAGCAGTTCTTC. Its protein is CASSLRDPYNEQFF.

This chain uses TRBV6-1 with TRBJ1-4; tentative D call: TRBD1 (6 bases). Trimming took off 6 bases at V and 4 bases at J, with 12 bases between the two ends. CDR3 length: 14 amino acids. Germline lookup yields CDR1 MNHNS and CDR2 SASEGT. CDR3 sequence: CASRSRGGNEKLFF. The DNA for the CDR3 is TGTGCCAGCAGAAGCAGGGGCGGTAATGAAAAACTGTTTTTT.

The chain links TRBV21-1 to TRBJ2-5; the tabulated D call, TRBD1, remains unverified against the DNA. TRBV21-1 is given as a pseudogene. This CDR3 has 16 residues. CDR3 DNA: TGTGCCAGCAGCGAAAGGTCGGGACAGCCACAAGAGACCCAGTACTTC. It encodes CASSERSGQPQETQYF.

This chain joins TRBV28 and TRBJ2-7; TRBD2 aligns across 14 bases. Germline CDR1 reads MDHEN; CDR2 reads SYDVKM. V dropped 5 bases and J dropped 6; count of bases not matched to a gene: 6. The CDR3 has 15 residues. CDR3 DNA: TGTGCCAGCAGTATTCAGGGGACTAGCGGGAGCGAGCAGTACTTC. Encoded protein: CASSIQGTSGSEQYF.

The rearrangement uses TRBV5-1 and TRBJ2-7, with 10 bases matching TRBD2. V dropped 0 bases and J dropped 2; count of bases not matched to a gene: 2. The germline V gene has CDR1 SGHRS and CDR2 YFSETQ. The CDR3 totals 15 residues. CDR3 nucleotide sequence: TGCGCCAGCAGCTTGGCAGCGGGAGGGGCCTACGAGCAGTACTTC. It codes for CASSLAAGGAYEQYF.

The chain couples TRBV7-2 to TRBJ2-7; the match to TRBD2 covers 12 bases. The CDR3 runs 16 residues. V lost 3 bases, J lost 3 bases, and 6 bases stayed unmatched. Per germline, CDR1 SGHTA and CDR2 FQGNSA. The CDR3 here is CASSLATSGSLYEQYF. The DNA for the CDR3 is TGTGCCAGCAGCTTGGCGACTAGCGGGAGTCTCTACGAGCAGTACTTC.

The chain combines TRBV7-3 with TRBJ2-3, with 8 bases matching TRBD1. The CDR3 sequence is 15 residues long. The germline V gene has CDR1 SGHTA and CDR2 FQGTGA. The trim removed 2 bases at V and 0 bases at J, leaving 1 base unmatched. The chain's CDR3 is CASSLQGASTDTQYF. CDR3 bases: TGTGCCAGCAGCTTACAGGGGGCTAGCACAGATACGCAGTATTTT.

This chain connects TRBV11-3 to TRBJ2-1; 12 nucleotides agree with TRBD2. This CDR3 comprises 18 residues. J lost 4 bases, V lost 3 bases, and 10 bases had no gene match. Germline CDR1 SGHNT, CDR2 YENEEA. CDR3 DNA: TGTGCCAGCAGCTTTAAGGCTAGCGGGGGGGACTCTTACAATGAGCAGTTCTTC. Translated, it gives CASSFKASGGDSYNEQFF.

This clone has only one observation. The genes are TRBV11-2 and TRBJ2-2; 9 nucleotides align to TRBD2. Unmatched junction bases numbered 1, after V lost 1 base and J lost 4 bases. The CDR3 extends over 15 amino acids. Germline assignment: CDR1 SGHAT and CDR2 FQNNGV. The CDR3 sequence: CASSLASGATGELFF. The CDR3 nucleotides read TGTGCCAGCAGCTTAGCTAGCGGGGCCACCGGGGAGCTGTTTTTT.

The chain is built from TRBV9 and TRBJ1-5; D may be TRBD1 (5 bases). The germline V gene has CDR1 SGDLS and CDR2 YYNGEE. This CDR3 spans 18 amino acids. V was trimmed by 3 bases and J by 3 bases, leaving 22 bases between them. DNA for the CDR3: TGTGCCAGCAGCGCCCCAGGGTCTCTTGGCAGTAACAATCAGCCCCAGCATTTT. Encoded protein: CASSAPGSLGSNNQPQHF.

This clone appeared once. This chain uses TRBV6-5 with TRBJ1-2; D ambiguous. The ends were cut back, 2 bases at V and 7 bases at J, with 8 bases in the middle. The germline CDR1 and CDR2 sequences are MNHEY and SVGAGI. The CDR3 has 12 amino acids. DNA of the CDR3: TGTGCCAGCAGTTACCCGGAGGGTGGCTACACCTTC. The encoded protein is CASSYPEGGYTF.

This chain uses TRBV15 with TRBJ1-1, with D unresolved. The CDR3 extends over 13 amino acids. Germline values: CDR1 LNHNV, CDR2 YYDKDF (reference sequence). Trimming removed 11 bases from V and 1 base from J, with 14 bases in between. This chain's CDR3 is CAAASGANTEAFF. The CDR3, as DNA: TGTGCCGCAGCCTCCGGCGCGAACACTGAAGCTTTCTTT.

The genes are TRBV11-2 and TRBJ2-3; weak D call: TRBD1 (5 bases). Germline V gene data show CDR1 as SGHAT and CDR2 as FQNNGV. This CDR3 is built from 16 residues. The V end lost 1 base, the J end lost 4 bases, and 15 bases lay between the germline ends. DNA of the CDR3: TGTGCCAGCAGCTTAGCGGTCAGGGTGGAATCAGATACGCAGTATTTT. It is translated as CASSLAVRVESDTQYF.

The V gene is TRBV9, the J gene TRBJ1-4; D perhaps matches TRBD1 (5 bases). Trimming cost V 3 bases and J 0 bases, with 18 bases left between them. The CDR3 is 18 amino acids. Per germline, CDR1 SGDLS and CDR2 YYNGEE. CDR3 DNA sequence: TGTGCCAGCAGCGCAAGAGAGGGGTGGGGTGCAACTAATGAAAAACTGTTTTTT. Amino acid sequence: CASSAREGWGATNEKLFF.

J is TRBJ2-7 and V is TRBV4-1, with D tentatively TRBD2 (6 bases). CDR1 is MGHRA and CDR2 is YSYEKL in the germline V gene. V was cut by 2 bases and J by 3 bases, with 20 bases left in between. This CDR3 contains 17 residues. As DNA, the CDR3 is TGCGCCAGCAGCCAATTCATCTGGGGAGGCTACCACTACGAGCAGTACTTC. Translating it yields CASSQFIWGGYHYEQYF.

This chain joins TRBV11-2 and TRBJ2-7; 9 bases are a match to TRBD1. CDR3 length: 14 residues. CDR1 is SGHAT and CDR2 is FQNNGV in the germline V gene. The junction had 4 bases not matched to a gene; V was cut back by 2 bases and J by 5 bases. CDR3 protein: CASSLWDREDEQYF. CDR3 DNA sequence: TGTGCCAGCAGCTTATGGGACAGGGAGGACGAGCAGTACTTC.

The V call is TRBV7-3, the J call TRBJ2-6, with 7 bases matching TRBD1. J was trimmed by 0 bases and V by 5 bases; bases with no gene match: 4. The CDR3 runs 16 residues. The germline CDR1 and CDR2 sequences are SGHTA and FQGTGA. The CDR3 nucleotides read TGTGCCAGCAGCAGGGACAGCAACTCTGGGGCCAACGTCCTGACTTTC. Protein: CASSRDSNSGANVLTF.

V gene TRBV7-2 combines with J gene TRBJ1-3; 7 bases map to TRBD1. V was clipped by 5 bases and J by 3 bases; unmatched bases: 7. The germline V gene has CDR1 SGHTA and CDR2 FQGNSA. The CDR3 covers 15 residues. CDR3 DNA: TGTGCCAGCAGCACAAAGGGGGCAAATGGAAACACCATATATTTT. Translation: CASSTKGANGNTIYF.

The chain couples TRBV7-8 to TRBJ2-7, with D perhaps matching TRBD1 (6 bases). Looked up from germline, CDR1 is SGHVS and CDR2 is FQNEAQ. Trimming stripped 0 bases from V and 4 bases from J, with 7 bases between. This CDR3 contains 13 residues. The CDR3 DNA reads TGTGCCAGCAGCTTAGCAGGGGGTTACGAGCAGTACTTC. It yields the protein CASSLAGGYEQYF.

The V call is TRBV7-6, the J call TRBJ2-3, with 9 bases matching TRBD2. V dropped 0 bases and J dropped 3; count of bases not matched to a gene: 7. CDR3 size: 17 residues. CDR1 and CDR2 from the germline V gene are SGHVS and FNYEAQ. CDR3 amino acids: CASSLATSGPPTDTQYF. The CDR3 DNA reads TGTGCCAGCAGCTTAGCTACTAGCGGGCCCCCGACAGATACGCAGTATTTT.

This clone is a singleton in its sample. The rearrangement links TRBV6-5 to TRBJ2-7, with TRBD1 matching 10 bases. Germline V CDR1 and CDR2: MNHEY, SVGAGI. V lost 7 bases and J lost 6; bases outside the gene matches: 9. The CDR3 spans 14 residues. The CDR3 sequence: CASNLGQGQGEQYF. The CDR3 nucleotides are TGTGCCAGCAACCTGGGACAGGGGCAGGGCGAGCAGTACTTC.

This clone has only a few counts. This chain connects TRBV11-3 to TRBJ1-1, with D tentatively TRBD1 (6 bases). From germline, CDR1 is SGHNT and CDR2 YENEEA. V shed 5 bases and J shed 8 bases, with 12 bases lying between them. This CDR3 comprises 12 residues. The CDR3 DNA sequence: TGTGCCAGCAGCCCCGGTACAGGGGAAGCTTTCTTT. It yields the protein CASSPGTGEAFF.

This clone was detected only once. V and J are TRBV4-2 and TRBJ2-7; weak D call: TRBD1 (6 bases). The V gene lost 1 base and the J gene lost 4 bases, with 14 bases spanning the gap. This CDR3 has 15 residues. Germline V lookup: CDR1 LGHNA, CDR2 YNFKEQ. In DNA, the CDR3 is TGTGCCAGCAGCCAAGGAAACAGGGTTGAGTACGAGCAGTACTTC. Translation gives CASSQGNRVEYEQYF.

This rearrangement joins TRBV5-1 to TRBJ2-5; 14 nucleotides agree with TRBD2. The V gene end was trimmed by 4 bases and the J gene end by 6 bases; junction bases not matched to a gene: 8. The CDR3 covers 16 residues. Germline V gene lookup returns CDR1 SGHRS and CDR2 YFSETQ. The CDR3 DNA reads TGCGCCAGCAGCGGGCCGGGACTAGCGGGGGAAAAGACCCAGTACTTC. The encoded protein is CASSGPGLAGEKTQYF.

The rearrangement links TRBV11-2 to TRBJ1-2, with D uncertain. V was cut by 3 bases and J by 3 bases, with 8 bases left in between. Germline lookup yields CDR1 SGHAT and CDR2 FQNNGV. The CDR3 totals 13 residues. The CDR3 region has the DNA TGTGCCAGCAGCTTCGGCATCGACTATGGCTACACCTTC. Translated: CASSFGIDYGYTF.